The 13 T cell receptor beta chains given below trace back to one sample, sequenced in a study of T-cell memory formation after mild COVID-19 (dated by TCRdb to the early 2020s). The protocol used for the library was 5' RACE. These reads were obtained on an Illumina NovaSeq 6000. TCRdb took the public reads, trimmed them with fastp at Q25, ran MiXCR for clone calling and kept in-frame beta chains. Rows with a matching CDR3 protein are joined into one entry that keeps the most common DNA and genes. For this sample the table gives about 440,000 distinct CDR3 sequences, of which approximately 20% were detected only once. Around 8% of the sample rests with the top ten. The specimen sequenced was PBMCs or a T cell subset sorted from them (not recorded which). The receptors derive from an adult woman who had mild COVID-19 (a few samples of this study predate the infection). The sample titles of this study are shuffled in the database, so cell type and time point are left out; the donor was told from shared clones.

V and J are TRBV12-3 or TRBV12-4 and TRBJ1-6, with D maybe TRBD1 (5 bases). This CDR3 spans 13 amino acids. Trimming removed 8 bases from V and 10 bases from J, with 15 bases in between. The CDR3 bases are TGTGCCAGCGGGGAACGACAGTTATCACCCCTCCACTTT. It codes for CASGERQLSPLHF.

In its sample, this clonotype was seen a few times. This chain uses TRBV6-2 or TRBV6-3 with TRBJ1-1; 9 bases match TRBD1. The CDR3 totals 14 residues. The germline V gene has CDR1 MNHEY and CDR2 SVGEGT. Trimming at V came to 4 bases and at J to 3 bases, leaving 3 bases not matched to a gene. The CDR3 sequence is CASSLWDRDTEAFF. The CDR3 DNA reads TGTGCCAGCAGTTTGTGGGACAGGGACACTGAAGCTTTCTTT.

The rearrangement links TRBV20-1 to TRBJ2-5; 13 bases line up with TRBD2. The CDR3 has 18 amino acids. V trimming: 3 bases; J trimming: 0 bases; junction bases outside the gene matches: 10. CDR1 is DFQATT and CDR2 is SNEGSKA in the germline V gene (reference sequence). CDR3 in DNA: TGCAGTGCTAGGCCGACTAGCGGGGGGCCCAAGTACCAAGAGACCCAGTACTTC. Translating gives CSARPTSGGPKYQETQYF.

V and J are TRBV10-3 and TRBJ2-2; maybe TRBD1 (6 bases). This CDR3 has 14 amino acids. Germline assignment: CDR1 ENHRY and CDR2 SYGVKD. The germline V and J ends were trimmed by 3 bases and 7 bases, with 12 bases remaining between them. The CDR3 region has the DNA TGTGCCATCAGTGACACAGGGCCGGGCGGGGAGCTGTTTTTT. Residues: CAISDTGPGGELFF.

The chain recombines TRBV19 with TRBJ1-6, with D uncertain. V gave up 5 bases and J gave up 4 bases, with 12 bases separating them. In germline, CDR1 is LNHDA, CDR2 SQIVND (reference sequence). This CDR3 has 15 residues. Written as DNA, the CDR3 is TGTGCCAGTAGTGTCCGGAATCCGTATAATTCACCCCTCCACTTT. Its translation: CASSVRNPYNSPLHF.

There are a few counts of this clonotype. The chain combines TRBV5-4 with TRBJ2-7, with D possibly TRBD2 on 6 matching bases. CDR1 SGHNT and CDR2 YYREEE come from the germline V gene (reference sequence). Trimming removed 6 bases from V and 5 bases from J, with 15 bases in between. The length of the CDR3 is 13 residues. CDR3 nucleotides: TGTGCCAGCACCTACGGGGGTGTAAACGAGCAGTACTTC. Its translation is CASTYGGVNEQYF.

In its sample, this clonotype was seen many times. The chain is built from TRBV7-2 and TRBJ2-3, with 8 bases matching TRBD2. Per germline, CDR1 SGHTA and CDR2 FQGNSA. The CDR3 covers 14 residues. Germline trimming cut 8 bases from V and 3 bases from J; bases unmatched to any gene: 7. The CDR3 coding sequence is TGTGCCAGCTCCGGGACTAGTAGTACAGATACGCAGTATTTT. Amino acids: CASSGTSSTDTQYF.

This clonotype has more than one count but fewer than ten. DNA of the CDR3: TGCGCCAGCAGCTTGGTGGTAGGAGGGAAAGAGACCCAGTACTTC. Its protein is CASSLVVGGKETQYF. This chain links TRBV5-1 with TRBJ2-5; D possibly corresponds to TRBD2 (6 bases). V lost 0 bases, J lost 3 bases, and 12 bases lay in between. Germline assignment: CDR1 SGHRS and CDR2 YFSETQ. This CDR3 is built from 15 residues.

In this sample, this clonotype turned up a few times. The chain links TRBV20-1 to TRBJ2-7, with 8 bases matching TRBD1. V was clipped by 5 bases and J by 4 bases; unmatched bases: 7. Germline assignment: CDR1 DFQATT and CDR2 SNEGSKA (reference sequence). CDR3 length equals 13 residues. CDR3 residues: CSAQDRVSYEQYF. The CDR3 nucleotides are TGCAGTGCTCAGGACAGGGTATCGTACGAGCAGTACTTC.

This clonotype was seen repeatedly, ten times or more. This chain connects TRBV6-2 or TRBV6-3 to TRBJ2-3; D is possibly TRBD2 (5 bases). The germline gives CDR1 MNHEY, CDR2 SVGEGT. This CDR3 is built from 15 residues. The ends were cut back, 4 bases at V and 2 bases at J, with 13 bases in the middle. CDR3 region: CASSSVGMHTDTQYF. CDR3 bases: TGTGCCAGCAGTTCCGTCGGGATGCACACAGATACGCAGTATTTT.

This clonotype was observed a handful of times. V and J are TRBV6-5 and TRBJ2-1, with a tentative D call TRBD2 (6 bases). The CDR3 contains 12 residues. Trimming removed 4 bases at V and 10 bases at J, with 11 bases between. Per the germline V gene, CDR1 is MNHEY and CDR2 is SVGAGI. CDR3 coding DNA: TGTGCCAGCAGTTCAGGAGGGGACGAGCAGTTCTTC. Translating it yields CASSSGGDEQFF.

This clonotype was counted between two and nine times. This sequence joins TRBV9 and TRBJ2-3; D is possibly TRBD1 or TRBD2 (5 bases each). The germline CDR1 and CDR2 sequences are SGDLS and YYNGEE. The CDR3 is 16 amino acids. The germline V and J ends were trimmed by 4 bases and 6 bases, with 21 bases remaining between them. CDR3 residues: CASSPREYGDWDTQYF. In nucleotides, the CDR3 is TGTGCCAGCAGCCCCAGGGAGTACGGCGACTGGGATACGCAGTATTTT.

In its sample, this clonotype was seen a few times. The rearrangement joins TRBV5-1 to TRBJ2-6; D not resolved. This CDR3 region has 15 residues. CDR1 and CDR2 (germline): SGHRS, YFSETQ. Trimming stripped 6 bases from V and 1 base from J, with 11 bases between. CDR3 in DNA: TGCGCCAGCACCTGGTATCAATCTGGGGCCAACGTCCTGACTTTC. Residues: CASTWYQSGANVLTF.